The T cell receptor (beta chain) under discussion was sequenced for a study of blood T cell repertoires in COVID-19. On the study more broadly: The study drew acute and convalescent COVID-19 samples from the United States, Italy and Spain. Sample material is recorded as cDNA or gDNA derived from T cells, B-cell-depleted T cells, or PBMCs.

Authors' analysis steps: Estimated nucleated cell counts came from reference gene primer amplification. Here immunoSEQ multiplex PCR was the method, and the copy in TCRdb shows in-frame clones only, minus some. D and trimming come from the DNA, and the V and J calls and clone size come from that table. This sample carries some 130,000 clones, around 89% of them seen once, and the ten largest clones take about 17%. V was clipped by 2 bases and J by 0 bases; unmatched bases: 7. Germline CDR1 LGHNT, CDR2 FRNRAP. The CDR3 is made up of 17 amino acids. The sequence derives from a man between 45 and 60 years old with active or convalescent COVID-19. The chain carries TRBV12-5 and TRBJ2-7, with TRBD1 identical over 10 bases. The source material was peripheral blood. The CDR3 bases are TGTGCTAGTGGTTTGATAGCCGGGACAGGGGACTCCTACGAGCAGTACTTC. Encoded protein: CASGLIAGTGDSYEQYF. Full variable domain (outside the CDR3, taken from reference TRBV12-5 and TRBJ2-7): DARVTQTPRHKVTEMGQEVTMRCQPILGHNTVFWYRQTMMQGLELLAYFRNRAPLDDSGMPKDRFSAEMPDATLATLKIQPSEPRDSAVYFCASGLIAGTGDSYEQYFGPGTRLTVT.